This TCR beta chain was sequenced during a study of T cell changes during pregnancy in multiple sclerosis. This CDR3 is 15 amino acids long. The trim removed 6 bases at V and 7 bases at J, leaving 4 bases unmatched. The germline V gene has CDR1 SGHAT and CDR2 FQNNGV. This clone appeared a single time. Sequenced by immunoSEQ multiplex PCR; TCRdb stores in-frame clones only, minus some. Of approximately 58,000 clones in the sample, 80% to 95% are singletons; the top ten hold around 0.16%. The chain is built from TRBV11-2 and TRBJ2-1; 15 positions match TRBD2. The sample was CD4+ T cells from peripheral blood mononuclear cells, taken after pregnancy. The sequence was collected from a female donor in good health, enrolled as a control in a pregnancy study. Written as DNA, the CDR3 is TGTGCCAGCAGACCGGGACTAGCGGGGGGTAATGAGCAGTTCTTC. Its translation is CASRPGLAGGNEQFF.